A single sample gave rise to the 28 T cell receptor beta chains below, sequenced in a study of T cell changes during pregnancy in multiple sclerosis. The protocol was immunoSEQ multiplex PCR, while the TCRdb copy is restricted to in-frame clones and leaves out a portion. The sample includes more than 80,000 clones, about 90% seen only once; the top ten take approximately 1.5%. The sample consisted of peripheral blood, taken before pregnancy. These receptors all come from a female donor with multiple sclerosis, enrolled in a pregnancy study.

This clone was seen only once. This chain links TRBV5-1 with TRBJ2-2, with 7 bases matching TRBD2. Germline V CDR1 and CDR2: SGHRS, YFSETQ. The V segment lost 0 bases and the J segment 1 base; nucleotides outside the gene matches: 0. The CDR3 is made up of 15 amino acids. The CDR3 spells CASSLGTRNTGELFF. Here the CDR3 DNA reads TGCGCCAGCAGCTTGGGGACTAGGAACACCGGGGAGCTGTTTTTT.

For the CDR3, the DNA is TGCGCCAGCAGCCAAGGGGCGGGAGGGCCAGGTGAGCAGTTCTTC. This encodes CASSQGAGGPGEQFF. The gene calls are TRBV4-1 and TRBJ2-1, with TRBD2 identical over 9 bases. Per the germline V gene, CDR1 is MGHRA and CDR2 is YSYEKL. The CDR3 runs to 15 residues. V lost 1 base to trimming and J lost 9 bases; unmatched junction nucleotides: 7.

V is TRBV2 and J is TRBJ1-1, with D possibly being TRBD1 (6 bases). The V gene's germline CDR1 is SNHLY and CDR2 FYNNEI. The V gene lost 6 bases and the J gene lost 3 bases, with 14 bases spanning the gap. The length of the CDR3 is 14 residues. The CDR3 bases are TGTGCCAGCAGGGCGGACAGTACCTACACTGAAGCTTTCTTT. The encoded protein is CASRADSTYTEAFF.

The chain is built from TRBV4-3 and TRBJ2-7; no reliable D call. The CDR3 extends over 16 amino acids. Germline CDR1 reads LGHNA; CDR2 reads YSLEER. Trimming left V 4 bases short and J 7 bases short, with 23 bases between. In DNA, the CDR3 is TGCGCCAGCAGCCCAAACCCGACACCACTGAACAAGGAGCAGTACTTC. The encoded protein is CASSPNPTPLNKEQYF.

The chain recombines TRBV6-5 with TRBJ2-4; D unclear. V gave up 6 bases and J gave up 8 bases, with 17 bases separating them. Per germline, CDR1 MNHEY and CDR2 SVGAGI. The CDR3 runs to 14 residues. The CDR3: CASRGTSRGHIQYF. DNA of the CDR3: TGTGCCAGCAGGGGCACTTCCCGTGGGCACATTCAGTACTTC.

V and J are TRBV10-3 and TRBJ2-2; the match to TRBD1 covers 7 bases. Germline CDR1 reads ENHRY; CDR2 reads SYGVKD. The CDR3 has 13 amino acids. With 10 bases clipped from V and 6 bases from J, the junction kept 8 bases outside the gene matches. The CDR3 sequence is CATLGGLSGELFF. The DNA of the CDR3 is TGTGCCACGTTAGGGGGCCTCTCCGGGGAGCTGTTTTTT.

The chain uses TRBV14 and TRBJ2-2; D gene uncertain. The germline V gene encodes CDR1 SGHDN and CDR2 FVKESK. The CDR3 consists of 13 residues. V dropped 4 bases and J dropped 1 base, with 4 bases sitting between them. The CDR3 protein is CASSPRNTGELFF. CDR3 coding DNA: TGTGCCAGCAGCCCGAGGAACACCGGGGAGCTGTTTTTT.

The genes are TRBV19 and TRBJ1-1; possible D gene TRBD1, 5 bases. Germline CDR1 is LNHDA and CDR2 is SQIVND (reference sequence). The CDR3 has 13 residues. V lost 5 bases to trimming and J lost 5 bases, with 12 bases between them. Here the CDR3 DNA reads TGTGCCAGTAGTGTCAGGGTAGGGACTGAAGCTTTCTTT. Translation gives CASSVRVGTEAFF. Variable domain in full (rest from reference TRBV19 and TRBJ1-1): DGGITQSPKYLFRKEGQNVTLSCEQNLNHDAMYWYRQDPGQGLRLIYYSQIVNDFQKGDIAEGYSVSREKKESFPLTVTSAQKNPTAFYLCASSVRVGTEAFFGQGTRLTVV.

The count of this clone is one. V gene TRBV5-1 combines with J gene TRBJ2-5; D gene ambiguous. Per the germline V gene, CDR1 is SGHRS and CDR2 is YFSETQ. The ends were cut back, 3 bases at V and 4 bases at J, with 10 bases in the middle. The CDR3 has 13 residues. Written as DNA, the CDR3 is TGCGCCAGCAGCTCCCCGCGAGGAGAGACCCAGTACTTC. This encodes CASSSPRGETQYF.

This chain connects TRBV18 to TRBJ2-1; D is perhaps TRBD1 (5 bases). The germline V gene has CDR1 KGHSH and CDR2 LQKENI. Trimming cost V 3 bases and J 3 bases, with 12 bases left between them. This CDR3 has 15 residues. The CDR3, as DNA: TGTGCCAGCTCACCTGTGGCAGGGAACTACAATGAGCAGTTCTTC. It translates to CASSPVAGNYNEQFF.

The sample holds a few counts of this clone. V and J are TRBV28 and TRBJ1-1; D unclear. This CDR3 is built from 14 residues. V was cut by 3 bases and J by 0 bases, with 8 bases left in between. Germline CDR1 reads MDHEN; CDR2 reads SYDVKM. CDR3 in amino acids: CASSLVGMNTEAFF. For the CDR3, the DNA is TGTGCCAGCAGTTTGGTCGGTATGAACACTGAAGCTTTCTTT.

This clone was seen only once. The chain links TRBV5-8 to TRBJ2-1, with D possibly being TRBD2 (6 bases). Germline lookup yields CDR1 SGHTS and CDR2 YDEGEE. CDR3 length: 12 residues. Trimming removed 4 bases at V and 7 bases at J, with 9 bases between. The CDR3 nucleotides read TGTGCCAGCAGCCGACTAGGAAATGAGCAGTTCTTC. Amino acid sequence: CASSRLGNEQFF.

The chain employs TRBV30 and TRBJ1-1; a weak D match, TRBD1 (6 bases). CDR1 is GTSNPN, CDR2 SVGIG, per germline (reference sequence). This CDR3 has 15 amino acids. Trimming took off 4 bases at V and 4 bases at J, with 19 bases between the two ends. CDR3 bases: TGTGCCTGGACACAGGGTTTAGGTGGTAGCACTGAAGCTTTCTTT. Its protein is CAWTQGLGGSTEAFF.

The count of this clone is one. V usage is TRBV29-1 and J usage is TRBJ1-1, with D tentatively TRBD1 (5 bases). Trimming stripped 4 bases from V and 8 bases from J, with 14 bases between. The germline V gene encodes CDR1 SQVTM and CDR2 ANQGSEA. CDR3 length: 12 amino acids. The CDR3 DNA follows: TGCAGCGTTGTAGGGGTGTCGAGCGAAGCTTTCTTT. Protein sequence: CSVVGVSSEAFF.

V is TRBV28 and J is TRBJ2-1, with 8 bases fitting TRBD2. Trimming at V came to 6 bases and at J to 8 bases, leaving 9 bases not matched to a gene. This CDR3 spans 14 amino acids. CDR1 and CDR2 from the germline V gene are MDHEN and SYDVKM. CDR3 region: CASRKMTSVDEQFF. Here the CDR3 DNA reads TGTGCCAGCAGGAAGATGACTAGCGTGGATGAGCAGTTCTTC. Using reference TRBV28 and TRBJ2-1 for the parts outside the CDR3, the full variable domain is DVKVTQSSRYLVKRTGEKVFLECVQDMDHENMFWYRQDPGLGLRLIYFSYDVKMKEKGDIPEGYSVSREKKERFSLILESASTNQTSMYLCASRKMTSVDEQFFGPGTRLTVL.

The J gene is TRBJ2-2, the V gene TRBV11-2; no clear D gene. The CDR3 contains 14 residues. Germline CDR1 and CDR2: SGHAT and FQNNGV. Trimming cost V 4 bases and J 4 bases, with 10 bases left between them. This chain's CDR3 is CASSSGFRTGELFF. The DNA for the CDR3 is TGTGCCAGCAGCTCCGGGTTTCGCACCGGGGAGCTGTTTTTT.

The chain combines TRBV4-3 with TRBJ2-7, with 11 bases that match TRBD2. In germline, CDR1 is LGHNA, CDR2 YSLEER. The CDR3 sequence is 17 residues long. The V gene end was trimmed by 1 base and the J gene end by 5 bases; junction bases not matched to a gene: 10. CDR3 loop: CASSQGTLAGGSHEQYF. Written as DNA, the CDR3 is TGCGCCAGCAGCCAAGGGACTTTAGCGGGGGGGTCCCACGAGCAGTACTTC.

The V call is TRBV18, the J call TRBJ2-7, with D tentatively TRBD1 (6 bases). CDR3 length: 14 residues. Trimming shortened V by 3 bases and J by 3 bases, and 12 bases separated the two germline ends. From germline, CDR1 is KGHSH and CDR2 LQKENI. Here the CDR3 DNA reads TGTGCCAGCTCACCCAGGGGAAGCGGCTACGAGCAGTACTTC. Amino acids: CASSPRGSGYEQYF.

CDR3 sequence: CASSFQRSRYGYTF. The CDR3 coding sequence is TGTGCCAGCAGTTTCCAGAGGTCTCGTTATGGCTACACCTTC. The chain recombines TRBV28 with TRBJ1-2; no clear D. The CDR3 loop spans 14 amino acids. Germline-derived CDR1 and CDR2 are MDHEN and SYDVKM. V was trimmed by 3 bases and J by 5 bases, leaving 13 bases between them.

CDR3 bases: TGTGCCTGGAACCTACTAGCGGCTCGCACAGATACGCAGTATTTT. Translating gives CAWNLLAARTDTQYF. V usage is TRBV30 and J usage is TRBJ2-3; 8 bases are shared with TRBD2. J gave up 1 base and V 4 bases, and 7 bases lay outside the gene matches. The CDR3 runs to 15 residues. Germline CDR1 is GTSNPN and CDR2 is SVGIG (reference sequence).

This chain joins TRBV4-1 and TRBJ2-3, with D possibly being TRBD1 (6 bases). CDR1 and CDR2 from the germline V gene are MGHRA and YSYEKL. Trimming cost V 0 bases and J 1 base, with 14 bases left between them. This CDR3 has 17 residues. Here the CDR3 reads CASSQDSPGAGTDTQYF. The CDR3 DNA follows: TGCGCCAGCAGCCAAGATTCGCCAGGGGCTGGCACAGATACGCAGTATTTT.

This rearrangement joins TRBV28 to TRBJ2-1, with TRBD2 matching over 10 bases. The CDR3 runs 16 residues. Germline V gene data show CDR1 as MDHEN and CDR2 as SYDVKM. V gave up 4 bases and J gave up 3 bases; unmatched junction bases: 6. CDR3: CASSSITSGNYNEQFF. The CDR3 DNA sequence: TGTGCCAGCAGTTCGATTACTAGCGGGAACTACAATGAGCAGTTCTTC. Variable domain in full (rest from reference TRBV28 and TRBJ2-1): DVKVTQSSRYLVKRTGEKVFLECVQDMDHENMFWYRQDPGLGLRLIYFSYDVKMKEKGDIPEGYSVSREKKERFSLILESASTNQTSMYLCASSSITSGNYNEQFFGPGTRLTVL.

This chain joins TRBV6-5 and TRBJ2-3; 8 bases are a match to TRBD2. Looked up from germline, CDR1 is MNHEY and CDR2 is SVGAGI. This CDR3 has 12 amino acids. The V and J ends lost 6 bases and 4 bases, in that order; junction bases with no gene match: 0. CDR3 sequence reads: CASSGGADTQYF. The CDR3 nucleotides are TGTGCCAGCAGCGGGGGGGCAGATACGCAGTATTTT.

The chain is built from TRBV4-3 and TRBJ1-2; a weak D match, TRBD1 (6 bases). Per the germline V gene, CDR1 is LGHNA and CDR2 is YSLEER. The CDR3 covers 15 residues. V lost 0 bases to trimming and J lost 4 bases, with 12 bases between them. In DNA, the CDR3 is TGCGCCAGCAGCCAAGAGGGAGAAGGGGGCTATGGCTACACCTTC. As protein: CASSQEGEGGYGYTF.

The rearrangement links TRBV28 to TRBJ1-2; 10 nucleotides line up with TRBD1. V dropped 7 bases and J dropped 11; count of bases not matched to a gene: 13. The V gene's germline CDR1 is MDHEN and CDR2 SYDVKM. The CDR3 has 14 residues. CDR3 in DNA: TGTGCCAGCAACCTGTCCGGGACAGGGGTAAGGTACACCTTC. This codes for CASNLSGTGVRYTF.

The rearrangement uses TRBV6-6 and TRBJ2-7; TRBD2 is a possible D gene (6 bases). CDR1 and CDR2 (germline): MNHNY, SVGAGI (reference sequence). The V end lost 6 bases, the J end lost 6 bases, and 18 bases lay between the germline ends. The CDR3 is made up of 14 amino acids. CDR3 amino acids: CASSPQQEGIEQYF. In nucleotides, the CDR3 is TGTGCCAGCAGCCCACAACAGGAGGGGATCGAGCAGTACTTC.

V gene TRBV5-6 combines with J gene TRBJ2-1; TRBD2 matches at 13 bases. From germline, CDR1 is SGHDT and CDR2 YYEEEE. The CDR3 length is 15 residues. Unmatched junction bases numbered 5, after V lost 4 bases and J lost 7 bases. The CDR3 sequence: CASSQTSGGLNEQFF. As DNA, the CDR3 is TGTGCCAGCAGCCAGACTAGCGGGGGGTTAAATGAGCAGTTCTTC.

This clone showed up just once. CDR3 coding DNA: TGTGCCAGCAGCCTTCGACTAGCGGGGAGCGGGGAGCTGTTTTTT. Residues: CASSLRLAGSGELFF. V and J are TRBV11-2 and TRBJ2-2, with 11 bases that match TRBD2. V gave up 5 bases and J gave up 7 bases; unmatched junction bases: 6. Germline assignment: CDR1 SGHAT and CDR2 FQNNGV. The CDR3 is 15 residues long.